A selection of T cell receptor beta chains follows, all from one sample in a study of T cell responses to AZD1222 COVID-19 vaccine. Sequencing was performed with immunoSEQ multiplex PCR; in TCRdb, only in-frame clones are kept and a portion is missing. Here the sample spans around 190,000 clones, 80% to 95% being singletons. The starting material was peripheral blood, obtained on day 0 of AZD1222 vaccination. The source of these receptors is an adult in good health. CDR3s include the opening cysteine and the closing phenylalanine or tryptophan. Each record gives: J gene, V gene, CDR3 length, D gene, clone size, CDR3 DNA, CDR3 protein. D genes are given only for firm matches. Clone size is not always given. Where it is, it says once, few, many or a class for expanded clones.

j_call: TRBJ1-6
v_call: TRBV5-4
cdr3_length: 15
d_call: TRBD1
clone_size: -
cdr3_nt: TGTGCCACCCAGGGGGGGAGCTCCTATAATTCACCCCTCCACTTT
cdr3_aa: CATQGGSSYNSPLHF

j_call: TRBJ1-3
v_call: TRBV21-1
cdr3_length: 14
d_call: -
clone_size: once
cdr3_nt: TGTGCCAGCAACAGGCGGGTCTCTGGAAACACCATATATTTT
cdr3_aa: CASNRRVSGNTIYF

j_call: TRBJ1-2
v_call: TRBV25-1
cdr3_length: 12
d_call: -
clone_size: -
cdr3_nt: TGTGCCAGCAGTGTAGGGGGGTATGGCTACACCTTC
cdr3_aa: CASSVGGYGYTF

j_call: TRBJ1-3
v_call: TRBV30
cdr3_length: 15
d_call: -
clone_size: -
cdr3_nt: TGTGCCTGGATGGGCAGGAAAAACTCTGGAAACACCATATATTTT
cdr3_aa: CAWMGRKNSGNTIYF

j_call: TRBJ1-2
v_call: TRBV6-5
cdr3_length: 16
d_call: TRBD1
clone_size: -
cdr3_nt: TGTGCCAGCAGTTACCGGATCCAACAGGGGGGCTATGGCTACACCTTC
cdr3_aa: CASSYRIQQGGYGYTF

j_call: TRBJ1-1
v_call: TRBV11-3
cdr3_length: 13
d_call: TRBD1
clone_size: -
cdr3_nt: TGTGCCAGCAGCTGGACAGGCAACACTGAAGCTTTCTTT
cdr3_aa: CASSWTGNTEAFF

j_call: TRBJ1-3
v_call: TRBV18
cdr3_length: 17
d_call: -
clone_size: -
cdr3_nt: TGTGCCAGCTCACCACAAGATATCAGATCCTCTGGAAACACCATATATTTT
cdr3_aa: CASSPQDIRSSGNTIYF

j_call: TRBJ1-4
v_call: TRBV6-1
cdr3_length: 16
d_call: -
clone_size: -
cdr3_nt: TGTGCCAGCAGTGAAGCCGAAGGGGCGCGGAGTGAAAAACTGTTTTTT
cdr3_aa: CASSEAEGARSEKLFF

j_call: TRBJ1-4
v_call: TRBV28
cdr3_length: 12
d_call: -
clone_size: -
cdr3_nt: TGTGCCAGCAGTTTAAAGCCGCGACAGATGTTTTTT
cdr3_aa: CASSLKPRQMFF

j_call: TRBJ1-2
v_call: TRBV7-2
cdr3_length: 13
d_call: -
clone_size: -
cdr3_nt: TGTGCCAGCAGCTTACCAGGGTGGGGTGGCTACACCTTC
cdr3_aa: CASSLPGWGGYTF

j_call: TRBJ2-3
v_call: TRBV30
cdr3_length: 16
d_call: TRBD2
clone_size: -
cdr3_nt: TGTGCCTGGAGTGTAGGGGTAGCGGGAAGCACAGATACGCAGTATTTT
cdr3_aa: CAWSVGVAGSTDTQYF

j_call: TRBJ1-2
v_call: TRBV27
cdr3_length: 13
d_call: TRBD1
clone_size: -
cdr3_nt: TGTGCCAGCAGTCACAGGGGTGGCGATGGCTACACCTTC
cdr3_aa: CASSHRGGDGYTF

j_call: TRBJ1-1
v_call: TRBV3-1/TRBV3-2
cdr3_length: 13
d_call: -
clone_size: once
cdr3_nt: TGTGCCAGCAGCCAAGGGGATGGTAGTGAAGCTTTCTTT
cdr3_aa: CASSQGDGSEAFF

j_call: TRBJ1-5
v_call: TRBV2
cdr3_length: 15
d_call: TRBD1
clone_size: -
cdr3_nt: TGTGCCAGCAGTTATTGGACAGGTACCAATCAGCCCCAGCATTTT
cdr3_aa: CASSYWTGTNQPQHF

j_call: TRBJ1-6
v_call: TRBV30
cdr3_length: 13
d_call: -
clone_size: once
cdr3_nt: TGTGCCTGGAGTGTCAGGGAGGCTTCACCCCTCCACTTT
cdr3_aa: CAWSVREASPLHF

j_call: TRBJ1-3
v_call: TRBV5-1
cdr3_length: 14
d_call: -
clone_size: -
cdr3_nt: TGCGCCAGCAGCTTGGGGGACTCTGGAAACACCATATATTTT
cdr3_aa: CASSLGDSGNTIYF

j_call: TRBJ1-5
v_call: TRBV12-5
cdr3_length: 20
d_call: -
clone_size: -
cdr3_nt: TGTGCTAGCGTCACATCAAGCACGAGCGGGGACAAAGATAGCAATCAGCCCCAGCATTTT
cdr3_aa: CASVTSSTSGDKDSNQPQHF

j_call: TRBJ1-5
v_call: TRBV5-1
cdr3_length: 15
d_call: -
clone_size: -
cdr3_nt: TGCGCCAGCAGCTTGGCCGGGACTAGCAATCAGCCCCAGCATTTT
cdr3_aa: CASSLAGTSNQPQHF

j_call: TRBJ1-6
v_call: TRBV2
cdr3_length: 16
d_call: TRBD1
clone_size: -
cdr3_nt: TGTGCCACCCGGGACAGGGTAAACTCCTATAATTCACCCCTCCACTTT
cdr3_aa: CATRDRVNSYNSPLHF

j_call: TRBJ1-3
v_call: TRBV5-6
cdr3_length: 15
d_call: -
clone_size: few
cdr3_nt: TGTGCCAGCAGCCCCCAGACCAGAGCGGGAAACACCATATATTTT
cdr3_aa: CASSPQTRAGNTIYF

j_call: TRBJ1-6
v_call: TRBV7-8
cdr3_length: 18
d_call: -
clone_size: -
cdr3_nt: TGTGCCAGCAGCTTAGAATTCTTGGTTTCTCCCTCCGGGGCACCCCTCCACTTT
cdr3_aa: CASSLEFLVSPSGAPLHF

j_call: TRBJ2-7
v_call: TRBV6-5
cdr3_length: 15
d_call: -
clone_size: once
cdr3_nt: TGTGCCAGCACCCTTACTCTCGGGAGCTCCTACGAGCAGTACTTC
cdr3_aa: CASTLTLGSSYEQYF

j_call: TRBJ1-3
v_call: TRBV14
cdr3_length: 17
d_call: -
clone_size: -
cdr3_nt: TGTGCCAGCAGCCAAGATGTCGCCAGGTACTCTGGAAACACCATATATTTT
cdr3_aa: CASSQDVARYSGNTIYF

j_call: TRBJ1-1
v_call: TRBV7-9
cdr3_length: 12
d_call: -
clone_size: -
cdr3_nt: TGTGCCAGCAGCCACTTCAACACTGAAGCTTTCTTT
cdr3_aa: CASSHFNTEAFF

j_call: TRBJ2-1
v_call: TRBV9
cdr3_length: 15
d_call: -
clone_size: -
cdr3_nt: TGTGCCAGCAGCAATGACGGGAGCTCCTACAATGAGCAGTTCTTC
cdr3_aa: CASSNDGSSYNEQFF

j_call: TRBJ1-2
v_call: TRBV11-2
cdr3_length: 13
d_call: -
clone_size: -
cdr3_nt: TGTGCCAGCAGGACTCCACCAAACTATGGCTACACCTTC
cdr3_aa: CASRTPPNYGYTF

j_call: TRBJ2-7
v_call: TRBV13
cdr3_length: 14
d_call: TRBD2
clone_size: -
cdr3_nt: TGTGCCAGCAGCTTAAGGGGAGGGTTCCACGAGCAGTACTTC
cdr3_aa: CASSLRGGFHEQYF

j_call: TRBJ1-2
v_call: TRBV6-1
cdr3_length: 16
d_call: TRBD1
clone_size: -
cdr3_nt: TGTGCCAGCAGTGCCGGGACAGCCACTACAAACTATGGCTACACCTTC
cdr3_aa: CASSAGTATTNYGYTF

j_call: TRBJ1-2
v_call: TRBV5-6
cdr3_length: 14
d_call: -
clone_size: -
cdr3_nt: TGTGCCAGCGTCCCACGGGATGGGGTTGGTGTCTACACCTTC
cdr3_aa: CASVPRDGVGVYTF

j_call: TRBJ1-1
v_call: TRBV12-3/TRBV12-4
cdr3_length: 13
d_call: -
clone_size: -
cdr3_nt: TGTGCCAGCAGTTTAGCTAGTAACACTGAAGCTTTCTTT
cdr3_aa: CASSLASNTEAFF

j_call: TRBJ1-5
v_call: TRBV23-1
cdr3_length: 18
d_call: -
clone_size: -
cdr3_nt: TGCGCCAGCAGTCAATGGGACTATCAAACCGGTAGCAATCAGCCCCAGCATTTT
cdr3_aa: CASSQWDYQTGSNQPQHF

j_call: TRBJ2-7
v_call: TRBV7-3
cdr3_length: 15
d_call: TRBD1
clone_size: -
cdr3_nt: TGTGCCAGCAGCTTAACGAGGGGACAGGGGTTCGAGCAGTACTTC
cdr3_aa: CASSLTRGQGFEQYF

j_call: TRBJ2-3
v_call: TRBV7-9
cdr3_length: 15
d_call: -
clone_size: -
cdr3_nt: TGTGCCAGCAGCTTAGGACTAGTACGCACAGATACGCAGTATTTT
cdr3_aa: CASSLGLVRTDTQYF

j_call: TRBJ1-2
v_call: TRBV14
cdr3_length: 15
d_call: -
clone_size: -
cdr3_nt: TGTGCCAGCAGCCAGCACAGGGTGGGCCTAGAGGGCTACACCTTC
cdr3_aa: CASSQHRVGLEGYTF

j_call: TRBJ1-6
v_call: TRBV6-5
cdr3_length: 13
d_call: -
clone_size: -
cdr3_nt: TGTGCCAGCAGACAGGGTACTAATTCACCCCTCCACTTT
cdr3_aa: CASRQGTNSPLHF

j_call: TRBJ2-3
v_call: TRBV19
cdr3_length: 14
d_call: -
clone_size: -
cdr3_nt: TGTGCCAGTAGACCCGAGTGGGGCGCAGATACGCAGTATTTT
cdr3_aa: CASRPEWGADTQYF

j_call: TRBJ1-3
v_call: TRBV7-2
cdr3_length: 15
d_call: -
clone_size: -
cdr3_nt: TGTGCCAGCAGCCGTAGTTCCCTCTCTGGAAACACCATATATTTT
cdr3_aa: CASSRSSLSGNTIYF

j_call: TRBJ2-1
v_call: TRBV3-1/TRBV3-2
cdr3_length: 16
d_call: TRBD2
clone_size: -
cdr3_nt: TGTGCCAGCAGCACCTTCGGGGGGGCCAGGTACAATGAGCAGTTCTTC
cdr3_aa: CASSTFGGARYNEQFF

j_call: TRBJ1-5
v_call: TRBV6-5
cdr3_length: 15
d_call: -
clone_size: -
cdr3_nt: TGTGCCAGCAGTTACGGCGTGGGGGCTGATCAGCCCCAGCATTTT
cdr3_aa: CASSYGVGADQPQHF

j_call: TRBJ1-6
v_call: TRBV12-3/TRBV12-4
cdr3_length: 13
d_call: -
clone_size: -
cdr3_nt: TGTGCCAGCAGTGCGGGGTCGGGTTCACCCCTCCACTTT
cdr3_aa: CASSAGSGSPLHF

j_call: TRBJ1-2
v_call: TRBV9
cdr3_length: 15
d_call: TRBD1
clone_size: -
cdr3_nt: TGTGCCAGCAGCGCTACCCGGACAGGCACATATGGCTACACCTTC
cdr3_aa: CASSATRTGTYGYTF

j_call: TRBJ1-3
v_call: TRBV7-2
cdr3_length: 14
d_call: TRBD1
clone_size: -
cdr3_nt: TGTGCCAGCAGCGAACAGGGGACAGGAAACACCATATATTTT
cdr3_aa: CASSEQGTGNTIYF

j_call: TRBJ1-3
v_call: TRBV7-2
cdr3_length: 15
d_call: -
clone_size: -
cdr3_nt: TGTGCCAGCAGCCTACATGGGACAAGGGGAAACACCATATATTTT
cdr3_aa: CASSLHGTRGNTIYF

j_call: TRBJ1-2
v_call: TRBV6-1
cdr3_length: 14
d_call: -
clone_size: -
cdr3_nt: TGTGCCAGCAGTGAATACGGGGGCGGCTATGGCTACACCTTC
cdr3_aa: CASSEYGGGYGYTF

j_call: TRBJ2-2
v_call: TRBV2
cdr3_length: 16
d_call: TRBD1
clone_size: -
cdr3_nt: TGTGCCAGCAGGTCCGGTAGCGACAGGGGGGCCGGGGAGCTGTTTTTT
cdr3_aa: CASRSGSDRGAGELFF

j_call: TRBJ1-5
v_call: TRBV7-2
cdr3_length: 16
d_call: TRBD1
clone_size: -
cdr3_nt: TGTGCCAGCAGCAACAACAGGGGAGGAAGCAATCAGCCCCAGCATTTT
cdr3_aa: CASSNNRGGSNQPQHF

j_call: TRBJ1-4
v_call: TRBV3-1/TRBV3-2
cdr3_length: 16
d_call: TRBD1
clone_size: -
cdr3_nt: TGTGCCAGCAGCCAATTCCTGACAGGGGAAAATGAAAAACTGTTTTTT
cdr3_aa: CASSQFLTGENEKLFF

j_call: TRBJ2-7
v_call: TRBV3-1/TRBV3-2
cdr3_length: 15
d_call: TRBD2
clone_size: -
cdr3_nt: TGTGCCAGCAGCCAACCTAGCGGGGGTACCTACGAGCAGTACTTC
cdr3_aa: CASSQPSGGTYEQYF